These 28 T cell receptor beta chains originate from one sample sequenced in a study of T cell responses to AZD1222 COVID-19 vaccine. The protocol was immunoSEQ multiplex PCR, while the TCRdb copy is restricted to in-frame clones and leaves out a portion. The profile shows around 130,000 clones, over 75% of them singletons. The source material was peripheral blood, sampled on day 0 of AZD1222 vaccination. These receptors were obtained from an adult in good health.

The gene calls are TRBV4-1 and TRBJ2-2, with 11 bases identical to TRBD1. CDR1 is MGHRA, CDR2 YSYEKL, per germline. Trimming removed 0 bases from V and 6 bases from J; junction bases left unmatched: 3. This CDR3 has 16 residues. The CDR3 DNA follows: TGCGCCAGCAGCCAAGACCCGGGACAGGGGGCCGGGGAGCTGTTTTTT. Encoded protein: CASSQDPGQGAGELFF.

The chain employs TRBV23-1 and TRBJ1-2; D may be TRBD1 (5 bases). TRBV23-1 is an ORF; its function is uncertain. V was pared by 3 bases and J by 0 bases, with 8 bases between. This CDR3 comprises 14 residues. The CDR3 sequence: CASSHWTPNYGYTF. In nucleotides, the CDR3 is TGCGCCAGCAGTCACTGGACACCTAACTATGGCTACACCTTC.

This chain joins TRBV29-1 and TRBJ2-5; 7 nucleotides agree with TRBD1. V gave up 4 bases and J gave up 1 base; unmatched junction bases: 6. CDR3 length equals 14 residues. Germline CDR1 reads SQVTM; CDR2 reads ANQGSEA. This chain's CDR3 is CSVGLPGGQETQYF. The CDR3 nucleotides are TGCAGCGTTGGCCTTCCAGGGGGCCAAGAGACCCAGTACTTC.

There are a few counts of this clone. This sequence joins TRBV4-1 and TRBJ2-1, with D perhaps matching TRBD2 (8 bases). The CDR3 totals 18 residues. CDR1 is MGHRA, CDR2 YSYEKL, per germline. V was clipped by 3 bases and J by 9 bases, with 27 bases between them. CDR3 bases: TGCGCCAGCAGCCACCTGTGGAGCGGGAGACAGGGTAGGGTTGAGCAGTTCTTC. It is translated as CASSHLWSGRQGRVEQFF.

V and J are TRBV11-2 and TRBJ1-2, with 7 bases identical to TRBD1. Germline CDR1 is SGHAT and CDR2 is FQNNGV. V shed 4 bases, J shed 4 bases, and the junction held 9 bases outside the gene matches. CDR3 length: 15 amino acids. In DNA, the CDR3 is TGTGCCAGCAGCTGGGACGACAGGGCAGGCTATGGCTACACCTTC. It codes for CASSWDDRAGYGYTF.

V is TRBV6-5 and J is TRBJ2-7; no clear D. V was trimmed by 0 bases and J by 1 base, leaving 10 bases between them. Germline assignment: CDR1 MNHEY and CDR2 SVGAGI. The CDR3 is 15 residues long. In DNA, the CDR3 is TGTGCCAGCAGTTACTCTTTATCCAGATCCTACGAGCAGTACTTC. Translating it yields CASSYSLSRSYEQYF.

This sequence joins TRBV11-3 and TRBJ1-4; D is uncertain. The CDR3 loop spans 13 amino acids. Trimming removed 5 bases at V and 4 bases at J, with 8 bases between. CDR1 and CDR2 from the germline V gene are SGHNT and YENEEA. CDR3 in amino acids: CASSQRSNEKLFF. The CDR3 DNA is TGTGCCAGCAGCCAACGGAGTAATGAAAAACTGTTTTTT.

In DNA, the CDR3 is TGTGCCAGCTCACCCGCAATCGGAGACTACAATGAGCAGTTCTTC. Translating gives CASSPAIGDYNEQFF. This sequence joins TRBV18 and TRBJ2-1; D remains ambiguous. This CDR3 contains 15 residues. Trimming left V 3 bases short and J 3 bases short, with 12 bases between. The germline V gene encodes CDR1 KGHSH and CDR2 LQKENI.

The V call is TRBV14, the J call TRBJ2-5, with 12 bases identical to TRBD2. CDR3 length: 18 amino acids. V lost 4 bases, J lost 1 base, and 10 bases stayed unmatched. The V gene's germline CDR1 is SGHDN and CDR2 FVKESK. DNA for the CDR3: TGTGCCAGCAGCCCCGCATTCCTAGCGGGGGGGCCCCAAGAGACCCAGTACTTC. This gives the protein CASSPAFLAGGPQETQYF.

The V and J genes are TRBV18 and TRBJ2-6, with 8 nucleotides matching TRBD2. Per the germline V gene, CDR1 is KGHSH and CDR2 is LQKENI. Trimming took 2 bases from V and 1 from J; bases not matched to a gene: 10. This CDR3 is 19 amino acids long. DNA for the CDR3: TGTGCCAGCTCACCAAGTTTAGCGGGGAGATCGTCTGGGGCCAACGTCCTGACTTTC. This codes for CASSPSLAGRSSGANVLTF.

The rearrangement joins TRBV30 to TRBJ2-7; D possibly corresponds to TRBD1 (6 bases). Deletions cut 5 bases from V and 3 bases from J, with 20 bases between. CDR1 and CDR2 from the germline V gene are GTSNPN and SVGIG (reference sequence). The CDR3 loop spans 15 amino acids. In nucleotides, the CDR3 is TGTGCCTGGGCCGCCCTGAGGGGGTTCAACTACGAGCAGTACTTC. Amino acids: CAWAALRGFNYEQYF.

For this clone: Other nucleotide sequences from this sample produce the same CDR3. The rearrangement links TRBV19 to TRBJ2-7, with D tentatively TRBD2 (6 bases). This CDR3 has 15 residues. Looked up from germline, CDR1 is LNHDA and CDR2 is SQIVND (reference sequence). V gave up 6 bases and J gave up 0 bases, with 15 bases separating them. The CDR3 reads CASSSLAGSSYEQYF. The CDR3 DNA follows: TGTGCCAGTAGCTCCCTGGCGGGGAGCTCCTACGAGCAGTACTTC. Looking up the rest from reference TRBV19 and TRBJ2-7 gives the full variable domain: DGGITQSPKYLFRKEGQNVTLSCEQNLNHDAMYWYRQDPGQGLRLIYYSQIVNDFQKGDIAEGYSVSREKKESFPLTVTSAQKNPTAFYLCASSSLAGSSYEQYFGPGTRLTVT.

This chain links TRBV3-1 (or the pseudogene TRBV3-2) with TRBJ1-5; no reliable D call. The CDR3 sequence is 14 residues long. V lost 4 bases to trimming and J lost 0 bases, with 7 bases between them. CDR1 is LGHDT, CDR2 YNNKEL, per germline (reference sequence). The CDR3 spells CASSRDFSNQPQHF. The DNA of the CDR3 is TGTGCCAGCAGCCGTGATTTTAGCAATCAGCCCCAGCATTTT.

This clone was detected a few times. The rearrangement uses TRBV4-2 and TRBJ1-2; 8 nucleotides line up with TRBD1. With V trimmed by 3 bases and J by 0 bases, 9 bases remained unmatched. CDR3 length: 17 amino acids. CDR1 and CDR2 from the germline V gene are LGHNA and YNFKEQ. CDR3 region: CASSHTGQAPSNYGYTF. The DNA for the CDR3 is TGTGCCAGCAGCCATACGGGACAGGCCCCATCTAACTATGGCTACACCTTC.

The chain uses TRBV19 and TRBJ1-1; no firm D call. The length of the CDR3 is 14 residues. Trimming removed 3 bases from V and 2 bases from J, with 10 bases in between. Germline assignment: CDR1 LNHDA and CDR2 SQIVND (reference sequence). The DNA for the CDR3 is TGTGCCAGTAGTATCTACCCCCCCAACACTGAAGCTTTCTTT. Translating it yields CASSIYPPNTEAFF.

The V call is TRBV13, the J call TRBJ1-1; D is undetermined. The CDR3 has 13 amino acids. In germline, CDR1 is PRHDT, CDR2 FYEKMQ (reference sequence). The CDR3 DNA is TGTGCTATGACCGCGAGGAGGAACACTGAAGCTTTCTTT. As protein: CAMTARRNTEAFF.

This chain uses TRBV7-3 with TRBJ2-1; 9 bases are a match to TRBD2. Germline loops: CDR1 SGHTA, CDR2 FQGTGA. The junction had 5 bases not matched to a gene; V was cut back by 1 base and J by 4 bases. CDR3 size: 16 residues. The chain's CDR3 is CASSLIATSGYNEQFF. The CDR3 DNA reads TGTGCCAGCAGCTTAATAGCGACTAGCGGTTACAATGAGCAGTTCTTC.

The chain joins TRBV5-1 to TRBJ2-7; 9 bases fit TRBD1. V shed 4 bases, J shed 7 bases, and the junction held 6 bases outside the gene matches. The length of the CDR3 is 13 residues. Per the germline V gene, CDR1 is SGHRS and CDR2 is YFSETQ. CDR3 region: CASSPDRGSEQYF. For the CDR3, the DNA is TGCGCCAGCAGCCCGGACAGGGGATCGGAGCAGTACTTC.

This chain uses TRBV13 with TRBJ2-7; no definite D call. V lost 5 bases and J 4 bases, leaving 9 bases between the germline ends. The CDR3 totals 12 residues. Germline values: CDR1 PRHDT, CDR2 FYEKMQ (reference sequence). In DNA form, the CDR3 reads TGTGCCAGCAGCGCAAACAGATACGAGCAGTACTTC. This translates into CASSANRYEQYF. The full variable domain, rest sourced from reference TRBV13 and TRBJ2-7, is AAGVIQSPRHLIKEKRETATLKCYPIPRHDTVYWYQQGPGQDPQFLISFYEKMQSDKGSIPDRFSAQQFSDYHSELNMSSLELGDSALYFCASSANRYEQYFGPGTRLTVT.

The J gene is TRBJ2-1, the V gene TRBV12-1; the table's TRBD2 call for D was not verified on the DNA. TRBV12-1 is a known pseudogene. The CDR3 runs to 16 residues. CDR3 loop: CASSTTRTSVYNEQFF. In nucleotides, the CDR3 is TGTGCCAGCAGCACTACCCGGACTAGCGTGTACAATGAGCAGTTCTTC.

CDR3 bases: TGTGCCACCAGTGTGCTAGCGGGGGCCGGGGAGCTGTTTTTT. It specifies CATSVLAGAGELFF. The genes are TRBV24-1 and TRBJ2-2, with TRBD2 matching 10 bases. After removal of 5 bases from V and 6 bases from J, the junction contained 2 bases not matched to a gene. Per germline, CDR1 KGHDR and CDR2 SFDVKD. The CDR3 has 14 residues.

This clone was seen a single time. The chain combines TRBV7-6 with TRBJ2-4, with D perhaps matching TRBD1 (7 bases). The CDR3 is 16 amino acids. V lost 3 bases and J 4 bases, leaving 16 bases between the germline ends. Germline V gene sequence: CDR1 SGHVS, CDR2 FNYEAQ. The CDR3 spells CASSLVAGTVKNIQYF. The CDR3 DNA is TGTGCCAGCAGCTTGGTGGCGGGGACAGTTAAAAACATTCAGTACTTC.

The V gene is TRBV6-2 or TRBV6-3, the J gene TRBJ2-7, with 16 bases lining up with TRBD2. The CDR3 consists of 18 residues. V gave up 0 bases and J gave up 2 bases; unmatched junction bases: 4. CDR1 is MNHEY, CDR2 SVGEGT, per germline. The CDR3 is CASSYSGTSGRAPYEQYF. The CDR3 region has the DNA TGTGCCAGCAGTTACTCCGGGACTAGCGGGAGGGCCCCCTACGAGCAGTACTTC.

The V call is TRBV3-1 (or the pseudogene TRBV3-2), the J call TRBJ2-7, with TRBD2 matching 9 bases. The CDR3 runs to 15 residues. Per the germline V gene, CDR1 is LGHDT and CDR2 is YNNKEL (reference sequence). Trimming at V came to 4 bases and at J to 7 bases, leaving 11 bases not matched to a gene. The CDR3 DNA reads TGTGCCAGCAGCCCCATTTCGCGGGGGGGGTTAGAGCAGTACTTC. As protein: CASSPISRGGLEQYF.

Only a few counts were recorded for this clone. The V and J genes are TRBV6-5 and TRBJ2-7; a weak D match, TRBD2 (7 bases). V lost 2 bases, J lost 2 bases, and 13 bases lay in between. Per the germline V gene, CDR1 is MNHEY and CDR2 is SVGAGI. This CDR3 contains 15 residues. The CDR3 loop is CASSYGGGRTYEQYF. The CDR3 DNA sequence: TGTGCCAGCAGTTACGGCGGGGGCCGTACCTACGAGCAGTACTTC.

This clone was counted only a few times. The chain carries TRBV6-4 and TRBJ2-7; D perhaps matches TRBD1 (6 bases). Germline CDR1 and CDR2: MRHNA and SNTAGT. V was shortened by 3 bases and J by 0 bases, with 9 bases between the two germline ends. The CDR3 is made up of 14 amino acids. CDR3 region: CASSEGASSYEQYF. The CDR3 bases are TGTGCCAGCAGTGAGGGGGCGAGCTCCTACGAGCAGTACTTC.

The V gene is TRBV10-1, the J gene TRBJ2-4, with a possible D match to TRBD1 (5 bases). Between the trimmed V and J ends, which lost 5 bases and 0 bases, there was a span of 11 bases. Looked up from germline, CDR1 is WNHNN and CDR2 is SYGVQD (reference sequence). The CDR3 length is 15 residues. This CDR3 is CASSLRELAKNIQYF. The DNA of the CDR3 is TGCGCCAGCAGTCTCAGGGAATTAGCCAAAAACATTCAGTACTTC.

This chain uses TRBV5-1 with TRBJ2-7; tentative D call: TRBD2 (6 bases). This CDR3 has 15 residues. The germline V gene encodes CDR1 SGHRS and CDR2 YFSETQ. The V end lost 0 bases, the J end lost 6 bases, and 16 bases lay between the germline ends. CDR3 in amino acids: CASSLVGQGLGEQYF. The CDR3 DNA reads TGCGCCAGCAGCTTGGTGGGTCAGGGACTTGGCGAGCAGTACTTC. Together with reference TRBV5-1 and TRBJ2-7, the CDR3 gives the full variable domain: KAGVTQTPRYLIKTRGQQVTLSCSPISGHRSVSWYQQTPGQGLQFLFEYFSETQRNKGNFPGRFSGRQFSNSRSEMNVSTLELGDSALYLCASSLVGQGLGEQYFGPGTRLTVT.